The 9 T cell receptor beta chains listed next were all sequenced from one sample in a study of blood T cell repertoires in COVID-19. Profiling relied on immunoSEQ multiplex PCR, and the TCRdb table lists in-frame clones only, not all of them. Of about 170,000 clones in the sample, about 88% are singletons; the top ten hold approximately 6.5%. Input material: peripheral blood. All receptors derive from a woman of 80 years or more in a cohort sampled during active or convalescent COVID-19.

J is TRBJ1-2 and V is TRBV19; 7 nucleotides match TRBD1. The V gene's germline CDR1 is LNHDA and CDR2 SQIVND (reference sequence). The CDR3 loop spans 13 amino acids. Unmatched junction bases numbered 7, after V lost 7 bases and J lost 5 bases. CDR3 bases: TGTGCCAGTACCCCGACAGGGAGTTATGGCTACACCTTC. It yields the protein CASTPTGSYGYTF. Full variable domain (rest looked up from reference TRBV19 and TRBJ1-2): DGGITQSPKYLFRKEGQNVTLSCEQNLNHDAMYWYRQDPGQGLRLIYYSQIVNDFQKGDIAEGYSVSREKKESFPLTVTSAQKNPTAFYLCASTPTGSYGYTFGSGTRLTVV.

This chain joins TRBV21-1 and TRBJ2-5; TRBD2, the D gene given by the table, was not confirmed from the DNA. TRBV21-1 counts as a pseudogene. This CDR3 comprises 20 residues. As DNA, the CDR3 is TGTGCCACACCCAAGCCGGGACTAGCGGGAGTGGCCGTCCCGCAAGAGACCCAGTACTTC. Translating it yields CATPKPGLAGVAVPQETQYF.

The chain links TRBV5-1 to TRBJ2-3; D is ambiguous. Trimming took off 0 bases at V and 2 bases at J, with 10 bases between the two ends. Germline V gene data show CDR1 as SGHRS and CDR2 as YFSETQ. CDR3 size: 15 residues. CDR3 sequence (DNA): TGCGCCAGCAGCTTGGCCCCTACTTTCACAGATACGCAGTATTTT. Protein product: CASSLAPTFTDTQYF.

This clone was seen once. The chain joins TRBV27 to TRBJ1-4; 8 positions match TRBD1. This CDR3 has 15 amino acids. V was clipped by 8 bases and J by 6 bases; unmatched bases: 11. CDR1 is MNHEY, CDR2 SMNVEV, per germline (reference sequence). The CDR3 DNA reads as TGTGCCAGCGGGGCCTGGGCAGGGGGCGATGAAAAACTGTTTTTT. It specifies CASGAWAGGDEKLFF. The full variable domain, its missing parts supplied by reference TRBV27 and TRBJ1-4, is EAQVTQNPRYLITVTGKKLTVTCSQNMNHEYMSWYRQDPGLGLRQIYYSMNVEVTDKGDVPEGYKVSRKEKRNFPLILESPSPNQTSLYFCASGAWAGGDEKLFFGSGTQLSVL.

This clone was counted a single time. The genes are TRBV12-3 or TRBV12-4 and TRBJ1-5; unclear D gene. The CDR3 totals 12 residues. The V gene lost 3 bases and the J gene lost 6 bases, with 6 bases spanning the gap. CDR3 DNA: TGTGCCAGCAGTTTGAGAGGTCAGCCCCAGCATTTT. This sequence encodes CASSLRGQPQHF.

This chain joins TRBV3-1 (or the pseudogene TRBV3-2) and TRBJ2-1; D may be TRBD2 (6 bases). Per germline, CDR1 LGHDT and CDR2 YNNKEL (reference sequence). CDR3 length: 12 residues. Trimming removed 8 bases at V and 9 bases at J, with 14 bases between. CDR3: CASERTNSEQFF. The CDR3 DNA reads TGTGCCAGCGAGCGGACTAACAGTGAGCAGTTCTTC.

This chain connects TRBV18 to TRBJ2-2; TRBD1 might be the D (5 bases). Germline CDR1 reads KGHSH; CDR2 reads LQKENI. The CDR3 sequence is 14 residues long. Trimming took off 1 base at V and 7 bases at J, with 10 bases between the two ends. CDR3 region: CASSPRQNGGELFF. The CDR3 nucleotides are TGTGCCAGCTCACCACGACAGAATGGCGGGGAGCTGTTTTTT. The full variable domain, in which reference TRBV18 and TRBJ2-2 provide the parts outside the CDR3, is NAGVMQNPRHLVRRRGQEARLRCSPMKGHSHVYWYRQLPEEGLKFMVYLQKENIIDESGMPKERFSAEFPKEGPSILRIQQVVRGDSAAYFCASSPRQNGGELFFGEGSRLTVL.

The CDR3 DNA follows: TGTGCCAGCAGTTCTGCTGGCAGGAACACAGATACGCAGTATTTT. As protein: CASSSAGRNTDTQYF. V gene TRBV27 combines with J gene TRBJ2-3; D is ambiguous. Per the germline V gene, CDR1 is MNHEY and CDR2 is SMNVEV (reference sequence). Trimming took 4 bases from V and 2 from J, leaving 13 bases between them. CDR3 size: 15 residues.

V usage is TRBV25-1 and J usage is TRBJ1-6, with 8 bases fitting TRBD1. The CDR3 runs 14 residues. V shed 5 bases and J 10 bases; nucleotides not matched to a gene: 7. CDR1 and CDR2 (germline): MGHDK, SYGVNS. The CDR3, as DNA: TGTGCCAGCAGTTCCGGACAGGGACGATCACCCCTCCACTTT. It is translated as CASSSGQGRSPLHF.